The next 23 T cell receptor beta chains were all read from a single sample in a study of cytomegalovirus exposure and HLA in healthy donors. The primer mix had 60 Vbeta and 13 Jbeta primers. Some clones are missing from TCRdb's copy, which holds only in-frame ones; the method was immunoSEQ multiplex PCR. The repertoire consists of about 200,000 clones, with 75% to 90% occurring once and the leading ten covering 2.7%. The sequenced sample consisted of PBMCs. The receptors stem from a woman in her 40s in good health and CMV-seronegative.

This rearrangement joins TRBV30 to TRBJ1-2, with 8 bases lining up with TRBD1. Germline CDR1 is GTSNPN and CDR2 is SVGIG (reference sequence). This CDR3 comprises 13 residues. J lost 8 bases, V lost 3 bases, and 8 bases had no gene match. CDR3 sequence: CAWRPTGVGGYTF. DNA for the CDR3: TGTGCCTGGAGGCCGACAGGGGTAGGAGGCTACACCTTC. Using reference TRBV30 and TRBJ1-2 for the parts outside the CDR3, the full variable domain is SQTIHQWPATLVQPVGSPLSLECTVEGTSNPNLYWYRQAAGRGLQLLFYSVGIGQISSEVPQNLSASRPQDRQFILSSKKLLLSDSGFYLCAWRPTGVGGYTFGSGTRLTVV.

This chain links TRBV7-6 with TRBJ2-7, with TRBD1 matching 10 bases. This CDR3 contains 16 residues. With V trimmed by 1 base and J by 3 bases, 6 bases remained unmatched. Germline V gene data show CDR1 as SGHVS and CDR2 as FNYEAQ. CDR3 residues: CASSLGDRGLLYEQYF. The CDR3 DNA sequence: TGTGCCAGCAGCTTAGGGGACAGGGGCCTTCTCTACGAGCAGTACTTC.

This chain uses TRBV6-1 with TRBJ2-7; the match to TRBD1 covers 7 bases. The CDR3 is 13 residues long. V lost 5 bases, J lost 3 bases, and 4 bases stayed unmatched. Germline V gene lookup returns CDR1 MNHNS and CDR2 SASEGT. CDR3 in amino acids: CASSQHRGYEQYF. CDR3 DNA sequence: TGTGCCAGCAGTCAACACAGGGGCTACGAGCAGTACTTC.

The V call is TRBV21-1, the J call TRBJ1-2; TRBD1, as called in the table, went unchecked against the DNA. TRBV21-1 corresponds to a pseudogene. This CDR3 is 16 amino acids long. The CDR3 nucleotides read TGTGCCAGCAGCAAAGGTGGCCTTCAGGGGGCGTATGGCTACACCTTC. This encodes CASSKGGLQGAYGYTF.

The CDR3 is CASSVGGGRFADTQYF. The CDR3 DNA reads as TGTGCCAGCAGCGTAGGTGGCGGGAGGTTCGCAGATACGCAGTATTTT. The chain links TRBV9 to TRBJ2-3, with 8 bases matching TRBD2. The CDR3 is 16 amino acids. The germline V gene encodes CDR1 SGDLS and CDR2 YYNGEE. V trimming: 0 bases; J trimming: 4 bases; junction bases outside the gene matches: 7.

The gene calls are TRBV7-9 and TRBJ1-1; TRBD1 might be the D (6 bases). This CDR3 region has 14 residues. CDR1 is SEHNR and CDR2 is FQNEAQ in the germline V gene (reference sequence). Trimming took 5 bases from V and 8 from J, leaving 18 bases between them. The CDR3 region has the DNA TGTGCCAGCAGCCCTAACCTGGACAGTTGGGAAGCTTTCTTT. Translation gives CASSPNLDSWEAFF. The variable domain in full, completed from reference TRBV7-9 and TRBJ1-1, reads DTGVSQNPRHKITKRGQNVTFRCDPISEHNRLYWYRQTLGQGPEFLTYFQNEAQLEKSRLLSDRFSAERPKGSFSTLEIQRTEQGDSAMYLCASSPNLDSWEAFFGQGTRLTVV.

This rearrangement joins TRBV5-1 to TRBJ1-4, with D tentatively TRBD1 (6 bases). Trimming removed 4 bases at V and 8 bases at J, with 15 bases between. CDR1 is SGHRS, CDR2 YFSETQ, per germline. CDR3 size: 14 residues. This CDR3 reads CASSRAGGREKLFF. CDR3 sequence (DNA): TGCGCCAGCAGCCGAGCTGGGGGCAGAGAAAAACTGTTTTTT.

The chain uses TRBV28 and TRBJ2-7, with D possibly TRBD2 on 5 matching bases. This CDR3 contains 16 residues. The germline V and J ends were trimmed by 3 bases and 3 bases, with 18 bases remaining between them. From germline, CDR1 is MDHEN and CDR2 SYDVKM. The CDR3 region is CASSFISGSEIYEQYF. The CDR3 region has the DNA TGTGCCAGCAGTTTTATTAGTGGGAGCGAAATCTACGAGCAGTACTTC.

This clone was detected a few times. The rearrangement links TRBV5-8 to TRBJ2-1, with a possible D match to TRBD1 (6 bases). The CDR3 covers 15 residues. Per germline, CDR1 SGHTS and CDR2 YDEGEE. Trimming cost V 3 bases and J 1 base, with 11 bases left between them. CDR3 nucleotide sequence: TGTGCCAGCAGCTCGGTGGGGGCGTCCTACAATGAGCAGTTCTTC. Its translation is CASSSVGASYNEQFF.

The rearrangement links TRBV30 to TRBJ2-5; D possibly corresponds to TRBD1 (7 bases). V was clipped by 5 bases and J by 5 bases, with 15 bases between them. The CDR3 runs to 13 residues. The germline gives CDR1 GTSNPN, CDR2 SVGIG (reference sequence). The CDR3 reads CAWETGEAETQYF. CDR3 sequence (DNA): TGTGCCTGGGAAACAGGGGAGGCGGAGACCCAGTACTTC.

The table lists this clone with a few counts. V and J are TRBV7-9 and TRBJ2-7, with 7 positions matching TRBD2. CDR1 is SEHNR, CDR2 FQNEAQ, per germline (reference sequence). The CDR3 has 15 amino acids. The J segment lost 3 bases and the V segment lost 2 bases, leaving 7 bases of the junction unmatched. The DNA for the CDR3 is TGTGCCAGCAGCTTACTAGGCGGGAGTAACTACGAGCAGTACTTC. Encoded protein: CASSLLGGSNYEQYF.

The chain has TRBV28 and TRBJ2-5; TRBD1 agrees at 10 bases. The J call may be incorrect, as the DNA end agrees better with TRBJ2-7. In germline, CDR1 is MDHEN, CDR2 SYDVKM. This CDR3 region has 14 residues. CDR3 DNA: TGTGCCAGCATGTCGGGACAGGGGACCTACGAGCAGTACTTC. Translated: CASMSGQGTYEQYF.

The V call is TRBV5-6, the J call TRBJ1-4; TRBD1 aligns across 7 bases. Germline V CDR1 and CDR2: SGHDT, YYEEEE. There are 13 residues in the CDR3. Unmatched junction bases numbered 3, after V lost 1 base and J lost 9 bases. The CDR3 DNA is TGTGCCAGCAGCTTGAGGACAGGACAAAAACTGTTTTTT. It translates to CASSLRTGQKLFF.

CDR3: CASSLSRDFYGYTF. Written as DNA, the CDR3 is TGTGCCAGCAGTTTGTCCCGGGACTTTTATGGCTACACCTTC. The chain recombines TRBV28 with TRBJ1-2, with D perhaps matching TRBD1 (5 bases). The CDR3 covers 14 residues. V dropped 3 bases and J dropped 5 bases, with 13 bases sitting between them. Germline-derived CDR1 and CDR2 are MDHEN and SYDVKM.

The chain uses TRBV28 and TRBJ2-5, with a possible D match to TRBD1 (6 bases). The germline V gene encodes CDR1 MDHEN and CDR2 SYDVKM. The CDR3 contains 12 residues. The V end was cut by 6 bases, the J end by 4 bases, with 9 bases between. CDR3: CASSTGTETQYF. The DNA of the CDR3 is TGTGCCAGCAGCACAGGGACAGAGACCCAGTACTTC.

This chain joins TRBV10-2 and TRBJ2-7, with 9 nucleotides matching TRBD1. The V and J ends lost 5 bases and 1 base, in that order; junction bases with no gene match: 3. The CDR3 runs 14 residues. Per the germline V gene, CDR1 is WSHSY and CDR2 is SAAADI. The CDR3 DNA is TGCGCCAGCAGTTCGGGACAGGGTTCCTACGAGCAGTACTTC. As protein: CASSSGQGSYEQYF.

A single count supports this clone. The chain combines TRBV7-9 with TRBJ1-5; no reliable D call. This CDR3 region has 15 residues. Germline values: CDR1 SEHNR, CDR2 FQNEAQ (reference sequence). V shed 5 bases and J shed 2 bases, with 13 bases lying between them. CDR3 loop: CASSHRGGGNQPQHF. The DNA of the CDR3 is TGTGCCAGCAGCCATCGGGGAGGAGGCAATCAGCCCCAGCATTTT.

The chain is built from TRBV19 and TRBJ2-5; a possible D gene is TRBD2 (5 bases). The germline CDR1 and CDR2 sequences are LNHDA and SQIVND (reference sequence). V gave up 6 bases and J gave up 13 bases, with 12 bases separating them. The CDR3 spans 10 residues. The CDR3 sequence is CASRRPRGYF. CDR3 DNA: TGTGCCAGTAGGCGGCCCCGGGGGTACTTC.

This chain links TRBV7-6 with TRBJ2-1; 11 bases align to TRBD2. The CDR3 contains 17 residues. V lost 5 bases and J lost 3; bases outside the gene matches: 9. Per the germline V gene, CDR1 is SGHVS and CDR2 is FNYEAQ. CDR3 protein: CASSRQLAGGYYNEQFF. The CDR3 DNA reads as TGTGCCAGCAGCCGGCAGTTAGCGGGAGGGTACTACAATGAGCAGTTCTTC.

The CDR3 region is CASAMWSGATGELFF. In DNA form, the CDR3 reads TGTGCCAGCGCGATGTGGAGCGGAGCAACCGGGGAGCTGTTTTTT. This chain connects TRBV7-9 to TRBJ2-2; weak D call: TRBD2 (5 bases). Trimming removed 8 bases at V and 5 bases at J, with 18 bases between. This CDR3 has 15 amino acids. CDR1 is SEHNR, CDR2 FQNEAQ, per germline (reference sequence).

The chain is built from TRBV5-8 and TRBJ2-3, with D perhaps TRBD1 (6 bases). Trimming left V 2 bases short and J 4 bases short, with 11 bases between. Germline assignment: CDR1 SGHTS and CDR2 YDEGEE. The CDR3 spans 14 residues. CDR3 region: CASSFTGGADTQYF. The DNA for the CDR3 is TGTGCCAGCAGCTTTACTGGGGGCGCAGATACGCAGTATTTT.

The chain couples TRBV6-5 to TRBJ1-4; possibly TRBD1 for D (5 bases). Germline V lookup: CDR1 MNHEY, CDR2 SVGAGI. V was trimmed by 5 bases and J by 5 bases, leaving 15 bases between them. The CDR3 totals 15 residues. The CDR3 protein is CASSPRGTENEKLFF. The CDR3 DNA is TGTGCCAGCAGTCCGCGCGGGACGGAGAATGAAAAACTGTTTTTT.

The CDR3 nucleotides are TGTGCCAGCAGTTTCGGACTAGCGGGAGTAGGTGAGCAGTTCTTC. This codes for CASSFGLAGVGEQFF. V is TRBV6-6 and J is TRBJ2-1, with TRBD2 matching 13 bases. The CDR3 has 15 residues. Germline V gives CDR1 MNHNY, CDR2 SVGAGI (reference sequence). V shed 4 bases, J shed 9 bases, and the junction held 6 bases outside the gene matches.